This entry lists 11 T cell receptor beta chains sequenced from one sample in a study of blood T cell repertoires in COVID-19 (dated by TCRdb to between 2020 and 2021). The protocol used for the library was the immunoSEQ multiplex PCR assay. In its TCRdb copy, this immuneACCESS table keeps in-frame sequences only and misses some clones. Where compared with another copy, unresolved V genes explain less than half of these, and the others have no known cause. Here the sample has approximately 170,000 clones; under 85% occur a single time. 10% to 15% of the sample lies in the top ten. What was sequenced was peripheral blood. The receptors stem from a man between 65 and 85 years old who had recovered from COVID-19.

The chain combines TRBV5-4 with TRBJ2-2, with D possibly matching TRBD1 (5 bases). The V end lost 3 bases, the J end lost 5 bases, and 20 bases lay between the germline ends. The CDR3 spans 17 residues. The germline gives CDR1 SGHNT, CDR2 YYREEE (reference sequence). CDR3 bases: TGTGCCAGCAGCTCAACTAACTACTTGGACATAACCGGGGAGCTGTTTTTT. Its translation: CASSSTNYLDITGELFF.

The V gene is TRBV18, the J gene TRBJ1-1, with unresolved D. The ends were cut back, 7 bases at V and 1 base at J, with 10 bases in the middle. CDR1 and CDR2 (germline): KGHSH, LQKENI. The CDR3 consists of 13 residues. The DNA for the CDR3 is TGTGCCAGCTGCGGCCAGACGAACACTGAAGCTTTCTTT. It encodes CASCGQTNTEAFF.

This chain uses TRBV15 with TRBJ2-5, with TRBD2 matching 14 bases. Looked up from germline, CDR1 is LNHNV and CDR2 is YYDKDF (reference sequence). The V segment lost 3 bases and the J segment 4 bases; nucleotides outside the gene matches: 7. The CDR3 has 17 residues. In nucleotides, the CDR3 is TGTGCCACCAGCAGGAGACTAGCGGGAGGGCTAGGAGAGACCCAGTACTTC. Translation: CATSRRLAGGLGETQYF. The complete variable domain, with remaining parts taken from reference TRBV15 and TRBJ2-5, reads DAMVIQNPRYQVTQFGKPVTLSCSQTLNHNVMYWYQQKSSQAPKLLFHYYDKDFNNEADTPDNFQSRRPNTSFCFLDIRSPGLGDTAMYLCATSRRLAGGLGETQYFGPGTRLLVL.

This clone was counted a few times. The rearrangement joins TRBV19 to TRBJ2-2; 10 bases are a match to TRBD1. The CDR3 is 14 residues long. After removal of 9 bases from V and 3 bases from J, the junction contained 4 bases not matched to a gene. Germline assignment: CDR1 LNHDA and CDR2 SQIVND (reference sequence). The CDR3 loop reads CASSGTGDTGELFF. CDR3 in DNA: TGTGCCAGCTCCGGGACAGGGGACACCGGGGAGCTGTTTTTT.

The chain has TRBV7-2 and TRBJ2-3, with 14 bases aligning to TRBD2. The CDR3 consists of 17 residues. Germline V gene sequence: CDR1 SGHTA, CDR2 FQGNSA. The J segment lost 6 bases and the V segment lost 0 bases, leaving 5 bases of the junction unmatched. The DNA for the CDR3 is TGTGCCAGCAGCTTAGCCGGACTAGCGGGAGGCTGGGATACGCAGTATTTT. Translating gives CASSLAGLAGGWDTQYF.

The chain employs TRBV7-2 and TRBJ1-1; D not certain. Trimming removed 1 base from V and 4 bases from J, with 10 bases in between. The CDR3 is 14 residues long. The V gene's germline CDR1 is SGHTA and CDR2 FQGNSA. The CDR3 here is CASSLVNPGTEAFF. The CDR3 DNA follows: TGTGCCAGCAGCTTAGTAAATCCGGGCACTGAAGCTTTCTTT.

The chain uses TRBV4-1 and TRBJ1-4; 7 nucleotides align to TRBD1. The CDR3 runs to 14 residues. V lost 8 bases to trimming and J lost 8 bases; unmatched junction nucleotides: 11. Germline CDR1 is MGHRA and CDR2 is YSYEKL. As DNA, the CDR3 is TGCGCCAGCTCTCACCCGGACAGGAAGGAAAAACTGTTTTTT. Its protein product is CASSHPDRKEKLFF.

The gene calls are TRBV5-6 and TRBJ2-7, with 8 bases lining up with TRBD1. The CDR3 totals 15 residues. Per germline, CDR1 SGHDT and CDR2 YYEEEE. Trimming took 3 bases from V and 4 from J; bases not matched to a gene: 9. CDR3 in amino acids: CASSWDRDRHYEQYF. CDR3 sequence (DNA): TGTGCCAGCAGCTGGGACCGGGACAGGCATTACGAGCAGTACTTC.

The chain is built from TRBV6-2 or TRBV6-3 and TRBJ1-2; unclear D gene. Germline CDR1 MNHEY, CDR2 SVGEGT. This CDR3 comprises 14 residues. Trimming stripped 6 bases from V and 0 bases from J, with 11 bases between. The CDR3 here is CASSPHGANYGYTF. The CDR3 nucleotides are TGTGCCAGCAGCCCACATGGAGCTAACTATGGCTACACCTTC.

This rearrangement joins TRBV7-2 to TRBJ2-5; 10 bases fit TRBD1. The CDR3 extends over 15 amino acids. V was clipped by 2 bases and J by 5 bases; unmatched bases: 5. The germline V gene has CDR1 SGHTA and CDR2 FQGNSA. The CDR3 region has the DNA TGTGCCAGCAGCTTACGACAGGGGGCGGAGGAGACCCAGTACTTC. Its protein product is CASSLRQGAEETQYF.

This clone has a single count. The CDR3 DNA reads TGTGCCAGCAGAGGCCCGGGAGCGGGATCACCCCTCCACTTT. As protein: CASRGPGAGSPLHF. This chain connects TRBV5-8 to TRBJ1-6; D remains unclear. The CDR3 length is 14 residues. The germline CDR1 and CDR2 sequences are SGHTS and YDEGEE. The V and J ends lost 5 bases and 10 bases respectively, with 16 bases between them.